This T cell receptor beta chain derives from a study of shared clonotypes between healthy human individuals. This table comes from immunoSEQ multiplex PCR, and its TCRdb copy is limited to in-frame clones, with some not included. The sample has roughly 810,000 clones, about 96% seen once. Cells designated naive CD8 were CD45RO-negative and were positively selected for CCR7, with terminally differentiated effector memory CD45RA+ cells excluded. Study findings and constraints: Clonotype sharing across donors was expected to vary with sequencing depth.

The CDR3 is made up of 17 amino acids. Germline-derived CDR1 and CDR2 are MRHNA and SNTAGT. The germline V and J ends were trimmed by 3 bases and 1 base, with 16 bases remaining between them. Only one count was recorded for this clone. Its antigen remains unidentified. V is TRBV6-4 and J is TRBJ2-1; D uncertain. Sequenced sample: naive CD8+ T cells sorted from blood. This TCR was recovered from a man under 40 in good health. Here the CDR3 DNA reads TGTGCCAGCAGTGATAGGGTTAGGAATAGTTCCTACAATGAGCAGTTCTTC. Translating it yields CASSDRVRNSSYNEQFF.